The 29 T cell receptor beta chains below come from one sample, sequenced in a study of blood T cell repertoires in COVID-19. Clones were sequenced by immunoSEQ multiplex PCR, and TCRdb holds only the in-frame ones, with some missing. The repertoire holds just under 350,000 clones, about nine tenths seen once, with 5.5% to 7.5% in the top ten. The sequenced material came from peripheral blood. These receptors came from a woman aged 70-85 years with COVID-19, enrolled during active disease.

The genes are TRBV27 and TRBJ1-1; tentatively, D is TRBD1 (5 bases). The length of the CDR3 is 17 residues. V gave up 0 bases and J gave up 3 bases, with 17 bases separating them. CDR1 and CDR2 from the germline V gene are MNHEY and SMNVEV (reference sequence). CDR3 amino acids: CASSLSHATALYTEAFF. In DNA form, the CDR3 reads TGTGCCAGCAGTTTATCCCACGCGACAGCCCTGTACACTGAAGCTTTCTTT.

J is TRBJ1-5 and V is TRBV7-2, with a weak D call TRBD1 (5 bases). Germline CDR1 and CDR2: SGHTA and FQGNSA. CDR3 length: 15 residues. V was trimmed by 5 bases and J by 3 bases, leaving 14 bases between them. CDR3 region: CASSERTGYNQPQHF. CDR3 nucleotide sequence: TGTGCCAGCAGCGAACGAACAGGATACAATCAGCCCCAGCATTTT.

This chain joins TRBV4-3 and TRBJ2-5, with 12 bases identical to TRBD1. The V gene's germline CDR1 is LGHNA and CDR2 YSLEER. There are 15 residues in the CDR3. Trimming removed 5 bases from V and 4 bases from J; junction bases left unmatched: 5. CDR3 nucleotides: TGCGCCAGCAGCAGCCGGGACAGGGGGCGAGAGACCCAGTACTTC. Protein sequence: CASSSRDRGRETQYF.

The V and J genes are TRBV7-3 and TRBJ2-1, with D possibly matching TRBD2 (6 bases). Germline CDR1 and CDR2: SGHTA and FQGTGA. CDR3 length: 15 residues. Trimming took off 5 bases at V and 3 bases at J, with 14 bases between the two ends. In nucleotides, the CDR3 is TGTGCCAGCAGCCCCCGGGACTCCAACTACAATGAGCAGTTCTTC. This sequence encodes CASSPRDSNYNEQFF.

The count of this clone is one. This chain joins TRBV6-5 and TRBJ2-5; TRBD1 agrees at 7 bases. V dropped 6 bases and J dropped 5; count of bases not matched to a gene: 3. CDR1 MNHEY and CDR2 SVGAGI come from the germline V gene. This CDR3 comprises 12 residues. The CDR3 here is CASSPDRETQYF. The CDR3 region has the DNA TGTGCCAGCAGCCCGGACAGGGAGACCCAGTACTTC.

The rearrangement joins TRBV5-4 to TRBJ1-2; D is perhaps TRBD1 (5 bases). CDR1 and CDR2 from the germline V gene are SGHNT and YYREEE (reference sequence). CDR3 size: 13 residues. The V gene lost 5 bases and the J gene lost 2 bases, with 10 bases spanning the gap. Here the CDR3 DNA reads TGTGCCAGCAGTCCCCAGGGAAACTATGGCTACACCTTC. It yields the protein CASSPQGNYGYTF.

V usage is TRBV3-1 (or the pseudogene TRBV3-2) and J usage is TRBJ2-7; TRBD2 might be the D (5 bases). The CDR3 is 13 amino acids. Germline V gene sequence: CDR1 LGHDT, CDR2 YNNKEL (reference sequence). V gave up 4 bases and J gave up 3 bases, with 10 bases separating them. The CDR3 DNA reads as TGTGCCAGCAGCCCCGGGATTTTCTACGAGCAGTACTTC. This sequence encodes CASSPGIFYEQYF.

The rearrangement joins TRBV13 to TRBJ1-1, with TRBD1 identical over 8 bases. Looked up from germline, CDR1 is PRHDT and CDR2 is FYEKMQ (reference sequence). The CDR3 spans 17 residues. V lost 2 bases to trimming and J lost 8 bases; unmatched junction nucleotides: 16. CDR3 loop: CASSLLTGLTGAGEAFF. CDR3 sequence (DNA): TGTGCCAGCAGCTTACTTACCGGGCTGACAGGGGCGGGAGAAGCTTTCTTT.

This chain uses TRBV21-1 with TRBJ2-7; the table gives TRBD1 as D, unverified against the DNA. TRBV21-1 is deemed a pseudogene. The CDR3 totals 17 residues. CDR3 nucleotides: TGTGCCAGCACCGCCCAAGGGACAGGGGGCTACTCCTACGAGCAGTACTTC. It codes for CASTAQGTGGYSYEQYF.

The chain combines TRBV28 with TRBJ1-1; tentative D call: TRBD1 (5 bases). V was clipped by 6 bases and J by 3 bases, with 17 bases between them. In germline, CDR1 is MDHEN, CDR2 SYDVKM. This CDR3 contains 15 residues. CDR3 in DNA: TGTGCCAGCAGGAGCGGGGCCACGGGGCACACTGAAGCTTTCTTT. Translated, it gives CASRSGATGHTEAFF.

The chain combines TRBV10-1 with TRBJ2-3; no reliable D call. Between the trimmed V and J ends, which lost 3 bases and 6 bases, there was a span of 4 bases. Per the germline V gene, CDR1 is WNHNN and CDR2 is SYGVQD (reference sequence). CDR3 size: 11 residues. The CDR3 DNA sequence: TGCGCCAGCAGTGAACAGGATACGCAGTATTTT. It translates to CASSEQDTQYF.

CDR3 in amino acids: CASSLDRGYKQFF. CDR3 DNA: TGTGCCAGCAGCTTAGACAGGGGGTATAAGCAGTTCTTC. The chain joins TRBV7-2 to TRBJ2-1, with 8 positions matching TRBD1. Germline loops: CDR1 SGHTA, CDR2 FQGNSA. V gave up 1 base and J gave up 11 bases; unmatched junction bases: 4. CDR3 size: 13 residues.

V gene TRBV10-3 combines with J gene TRBJ2-7; the match to TRBD1 covers 7 bases. Trimming took 6 bases from V and 5 from J; bases not matched to a gene: 4. This CDR3 is 12 amino acids long. Germline V lookup: CDR1 ENHRY, CDR2 SYGVKD. The CDR3 loop reads CAIRETGHEQYF. The CDR3 DNA sequence: TGTGCCATCAGAGAGACAGGGCACGAGCAGTACTTC.

CDR3 amino acids: CASSPSQGDSHGYTF. CDR3 sequence (DNA): TGTGCCAGCTCACCTAGTCAGGGGGACAGTCATGGCTACACCTTC. The chain recombines TRBV18 with TRBJ1-2, with 7 positions matching TRBD1. This CDR3 comprises 15 residues. Germline CDR1 is KGHSH and CDR2 is LQKENI. Germline trimming cut 3 bases from V and 6 bases from J; bases unmatched to any gene: 10.

The V and J genes are TRBV30 and TRBJ1-2, with D possibly being TRBD1 (5 bases). CDR1 is GTSNPN, CDR2 SVGIG, per germline (reference sequence). Trimming took off 3 bases at V and 4 bases at J, with 15 bases between the two ends. There are 14 residues in the CDR3. The CDR3 DNA is TGTGCCTGGAGGCCCGCCGACAGAAGCTATGGCTACACCTTC. It translates to CAWRPADRSYGYTF. Looking up the rest from reference TRBV30 and TRBJ1-2 gives the full variable domain: SQTIHQWPATLVQPVGSPLSLECTVEGTSNPNLYWYRQAAGRGLQLLFYSVGIGQISSEVPQNLSASRPQDRQFILSSKKLLLSDSGFYLCAWRPADRSYGYTFGSGTRLTVV.

In this sample, this clone turned up once. The chain uses TRBV5-1 and TRBJ2-7, with TRBD1 matching over 7 bases. Germline CDR1 is SGHRS and CDR2 is YFSETQ. The junction had 7 bases not matched to a gene; V was cut back by 4 bases and J by 3 bases. The CDR3 extends over 14 amino acids. As DNA, the CDR3 is TGCGCCAGCAGCACGGGACAGCGAGGCTACGAGCAGTACTTC. Translation gives CASSTGQRGYEQYF.

The chain carries TRBV3-1 (or the pseudogene TRBV3-2) and TRBJ2-7; 13 nucleotides align to TRBD2. Germline values: CDR1 LGHDT, CDR2 YNNKEL (reference sequence). Trimming removed 4 bases from V and 7 bases from J; junction bases left unmatched: 10. The CDR3 contains 16 residues. As DNA, the CDR3 is TGTGCCAGCAGCCCTACGACTAGCGGGGGGACGCGGGAGCAGTACTTC. Translation gives CASSPTTSGGTREQYF.

This clone turned up a few times. The V gene is TRBV5-4, the J gene TRBJ1-1; D uncertain. V was cut by 4 bases and J by 3 bases, with 22 bases left in between. The length of the CDR3 is 17 residues. The germline CDR1 and CDR2 sequences are SGHNT and YYREEE (reference sequence). CDR3 loop: CASSDITYIETDTEAFF. The CDR3 DNA is TGTGCCAGCAGCGACATAACATACATAGAGACGGACACTGAAGCTTTCTTT.

V usage is TRBV18 and J usage is TRBJ2-2; TRBD1 matches 7 bases. Germline V gene lookup returns CDR1 KGHSH and CDR2 LQKENI. The junction had 4 bases not matched to a gene; V was cut back by 5 bases and J by 4 bases. This CDR3 comprises 14 residues. CDR3 loop: CASSSGQTTGELFF. In nucleotides, the CDR3 is TGTGCCAGCTCATCGGGACAGACCACCGGGGAGCTGTTTTTT.

The gene calls are TRBV7-2 and TRBJ2-7, with TRBD2 matching 10 bases. V shed 5 bases and J 5 bases; nucleotides not matched to a gene: 6. Germline V gene sequence: CDR1 SGHTA, CDR2 FQGNSA. The CDR3 is 14 residues long. Written as DNA, the CDR3 is TGTGCCAGCAGCCTTGGACTAGCGGCCCACGAGCAGTACTTC. Its translation is CASSLGLAAHEQYF. Combining the CDR3 with reference TRBV7-2 and TRBJ2-7 gives the whole variable domain GAGVSQSPSNKVTEKGKDVELRCDPISGHTALYWYRQSLGQGLEFLIYFQGNSAPDKSGLPSDRFSAERTGGSVSTLTIQRTQQEDSAVYLCASSLGLAAHEQYFGPGTRLTVT.

The rearrangement uses TRBV19 and TRBJ2-1, with 7 bases identical to TRBD2. The junction had 19 bases not matched to a gene; V was cut back by 8 bases and J by 0 bases. Germline V lookup: CDR1 LNHDA, CDR2 SQIVND (reference sequence). The CDR3 length is 19 residues. The CDR3 DNA sequence: TGTGCCAGTCGATCAAGGCCCAGCGGGGCTCTCAGCTCCTACAATGAGCAGTTCTTC. Translating it yields CASRSRPSGALSSYNEQFF.

The chain links TRBV15 to TRBJ2-1, with D possibly matching TRBD1 (5 bases). This CDR3 is 15 amino acids long. V dropped 0 bases and J dropped 10 bases, with 16 bases sitting between them. Germline V gives CDR1 LNHNV, CDR2 YYDKDF (reference sequence). CDR3 sequence: CATSREIPGWREQFF. Written as DNA, the CDR3 is TGTGCCACCAGCAGAGAAATACCAGGGTGGCGGGAGCAGTTCTTC.

This chain joins TRBV20-1 and TRBJ1-2, with D uncertain. This CDR3 spans 11 amino acids. V lost 5 bases and J 8 bases, leaving 12 bases between the germline ends. Looked up from germline, CDR1 is DFQATT and CDR2 is SNEGSKA (reference sequence). DNA for the CDR3: TGCAGTGCTCGTCCGGGAGGGGGCTACACCTTC. This sequence encodes CSARPGGGYTF.

V gene TRBV7-6 combines with J gene TRBJ2-5, with 7 bases that match TRBD2. The germline V gene encodes CDR1 SGHVS and CDR2 FNYEAQ. V trimming: 5 bases; J trimming: 1 base; junction bases outside the gene matches: 7. The CDR3 consists of 15 residues. The CDR3 DNA is TGTGCCAGCAGCCGCGGAGCGGGGCCCCAAGAGACCCAGTACTTC. This gives the protein CASSRGAGPQETQYF.

The chain employs TRBV7-9 and TRBJ2-5; 13 bases are a match to TRBD2. With 5 bases clipped from V and 1 base from J, the junction kept 10 bases outside the gene matches. This CDR3 region has 18 residues. Germline V lookup: CDR1 SEHNR, CDR2 FQNEAQ (reference sequence). CDR3 nucleotides: TGTGCCAGCAGCCTCCGAAAAAGACTAGCGGGGGGCCAAGAGACCCAGTACTTC. This codes for CASSLRKRLAGGQETQYF.

This rearrangement joins TRBV27 to TRBJ1-3; the D gene is possibly TRBD1 (6 bases). CDR3 length: 15 amino acids. V was cut by 2 bases and J by 7 bases, with 15 bases left in between. Per germline, CDR1 MNHEY and CDR2 SMNVEV (reference sequence). This CDR3 is CASSLGAGEGNTIYF. For the CDR3, the DNA is TGTGCCAGCAGTTTAGGCGCAGGGGAGGGGAACACCATATATTTT.

The chain joins TRBV5-8 to TRBJ1-1; maybe TRBD1 (6 bases). Trimming took off 3 bases at V and 0 bases at J, with 9 bases between the two ends. Germline V gives CDR1 SGHTS, CDR2 YDEGEE. This CDR3 has 14 amino acids. CDR3 sequence (DNA): TGTGCCAGCAGCTCGGGACATATGAACACTGAAGCTTTCTTT. Its protein product is CASSSGHMNTEAFF.

This sequence joins TRBV11-2 and TRBJ1-3, with D hard to call. CDR1 is SGHAT, CDR2 FQNNGV, per germline. The V end was cut by 1 base, the J end by 0 bases, with 10 bases between. The CDR3 consists of 16 residues. Written as DNA, the CDR3 is TGTGCCAGCAGCTTAGTAGCAGACCCCTCTGGAAACACCATATATTTT. Its translation is CASSLVADPSGNTIYF.

V usage is TRBV6-5 and J usage is TRBJ2-7; 9 bases align to TRBD2. The germline V gene encodes CDR1 MNHEY and CDR2 SVGAGI. The V and J ends lost 5 bases and 2 bases, in that order; junction bases with no gene match: 7. The CDR3 length is 15 residues. Here the CDR3 reads CASSRTSGSAYEQYF. The CDR3 region has the DNA TGTGCCAGCAGTAGAACTAGCGGGTCCGCCTACGAGCAGTACTTC.